The 9 T cell receptor beta chains below come from one sample, sequenced in a study of blood T cell repertoires in COVID-19. Produced via immunoSEQ multiplex PCR; TCRdb's table is partial and in-frame only. Of about 360,000 clones listed, around nine tenths are singletons. The sample consisted of peripheral blood. The receptor set was obtained from a human donor in a cohort sampled during active COVID-19.

V usage is TRBV28 and J usage is TRBJ2-7; TRBD1 is a possible D gene (5 bases). Germline CDR1 is MDHEN and CDR2 is SYDVKM. V was pared by 4 bases and J by 6 bases, with 16 bases between. The CDR3 has 14 residues. CDR3 residues: CASSSPGIYSEQYF. As DNA, the CDR3 is TGTGCCAGCAGTTCCCCAGGGATTTATTCCGAGCAGTACTTC.

This clone was counted once. The rearrangement joins TRBV24-1 to TRBJ2-2, with 8 nucleotides matching TRBD1. The ends lost 3 bases at V and 3 bases at J; junction bases unmatched: 8. The germline gives CDR1 KGHDR, CDR2 SFDVKD. The CDR3 consists of 17 residues. The CDR3 region is CATSDPGQGFYTGELFF. The CDR3 nucleotides read TGTGCCACCAGTGATCCAGGACAGGGCTTTTACACCGGGGAGCTGTTTTTT.

This chain links TRBV9 with TRBJ2-1, with 9 bases matching TRBD2. J gave up 5 bases and V 0 bases, and 9 bases lay outside the gene matches. The CDR3 length is 17 residues. The germline CDR1 and CDR2 sequences are SGDLS and YYNGEE. The CDR3 DNA sequence: TGTGCCAGCAGCGTAGGAGGAGCGGGAGGTGCAAACAATGAGCAGTTCTTC. It codes for CASSVGGAGGANNEQFF.

The chain carries TRBV28 and TRBJ1-2; 9 nucleotides match TRBD1. CDR3 length equals 12 residues. The ends lost 5 bases at V and 8 bases at J; junction bases unmatched: 3. The V gene's germline CDR1 is MDHEN and CDR2 SYDVKM. The CDR3 protein is CASSTGGRGYTF. DNA of the CDR3: TGTGCCAGCAGTACAGGGGGCAGAGGCTACACCTTC.

The sample holds a few counts of this clone. Written as DNA, the CDR3 is TGTGCCAGCAGCCAAGGGGCTAGCGGGGGCTCTGACATTCAGTACTTC. Its protein is CASSQGASGGSDIQYF. This chain joins TRBV4-2 and TRBJ2-4, with 10 nucleotides matching TRBD2. CDR3 length equals 16 residues. Germline CDR1 and CDR2: LGHNA and YNFKEQ. With 1 base clipped from V and 8 bases from J, the junction kept 8 bases outside the gene matches.

This chain links TRBV11-2 with TRBJ2-7; D perhaps matches TRBD1 (6 bases). Germline loops: CDR1 SGHAT, CDR2 FQNNGV. V was pared by 0 bases and J by 3 bases, with 12 bases between. The CDR3 runs 15 residues. This chain's CDR3 is CASSLDGTPFYEQYF. The CDR3 DNA sequence: TGTGCCAGCAGCTTAGACGGGACACCATTCTACGAGCAGTACTTC.

The chain employs TRBV6-6 and TRBJ2-3; 15 nucleotides agree with TRBD2. With V trimmed by 4 bases and J by 3 bases, 2 bases remained unmatched. Germline V gives CDR1 MNHNY, CDR2 SVGAGI (reference sequence). The CDR3 runs 16 residues. CDR3 protein: CASSWGTSGRTDTQYF. The CDR3 coding sequence is TGTGCCAGCAGTTGGGGGACTAGCGGGAGGACAGATACGCAGTATTTT.

The genes are TRBV5-1 and TRBJ2-7; possibly TRBD1 for D (6 bases). The CDR3 is 16 amino acids. In germline, CDR1 is SGHRS, CDR2 YFSETQ. Deletions cut 5 bases from V and 3 bases from J, with 21 bases between. CDR3 DNA: TGCGCCAGCAGTCCAACCCCAGGGGCTGGGGGCTACGAGCAGTACTTC. Its protein product is CASSPTPGAGGYEQYF.

The chain carries TRBV27 and TRBJ2-1, with 9 positions matching TRBD2. J gave up 7 bases and V 6 bases, and 10 bases lay outside the gene matches. CDR3 length equals 15 residues. Germline V gives CDR1 MNHEY, CDR2 SMNVEV (reference sequence). The CDR3 coding sequence is TGTGCCAGCAGCCAAGGGAGGCTAGCGGGAAATGAGCAGTTCTTC. This codes for CASSQGRLAGNEQFF.